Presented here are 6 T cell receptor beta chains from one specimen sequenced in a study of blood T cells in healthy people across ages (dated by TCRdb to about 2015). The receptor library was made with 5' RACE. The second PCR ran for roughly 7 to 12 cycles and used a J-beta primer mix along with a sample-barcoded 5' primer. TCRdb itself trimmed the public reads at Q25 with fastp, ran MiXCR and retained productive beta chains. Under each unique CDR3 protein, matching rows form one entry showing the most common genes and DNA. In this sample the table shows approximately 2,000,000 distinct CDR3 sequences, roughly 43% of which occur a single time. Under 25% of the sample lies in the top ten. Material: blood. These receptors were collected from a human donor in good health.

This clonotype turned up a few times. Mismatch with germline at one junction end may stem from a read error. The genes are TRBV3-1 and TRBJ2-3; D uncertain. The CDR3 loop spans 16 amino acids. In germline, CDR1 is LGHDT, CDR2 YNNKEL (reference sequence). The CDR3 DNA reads TGTGCCAGCAACCAAGATATGCCACCACGCACAGATACGCAGTATTTT. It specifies CASNQDMPPRTDTQYF.

In DNA, the CDR3 is TGTGCCAGCGTCTTAAACAGGGGGTTCTATGGCTACACCTTC. The encoded protein is CASVLNRGFYGYTF. The rearrangement uses TRBV2 and TRBJ1-2; TRBD1 agrees at 8 bases. J was trimmed by 4 bases and V by 8 bases; bases with no gene match: 9. The length of the CDR3 is 14 residues. Germline V gene sequence: CDR1 SNHLY, CDR2 FYNNEI.

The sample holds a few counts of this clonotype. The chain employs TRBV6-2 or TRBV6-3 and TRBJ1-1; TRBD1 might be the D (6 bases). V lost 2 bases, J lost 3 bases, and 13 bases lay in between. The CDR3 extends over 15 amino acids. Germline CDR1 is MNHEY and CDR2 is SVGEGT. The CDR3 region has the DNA TGTGCCAGCAGTTACCCGCAAGAGGGGGACACTGAAGCTTTCTTT. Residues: CASSYPQEGDTEAFF.

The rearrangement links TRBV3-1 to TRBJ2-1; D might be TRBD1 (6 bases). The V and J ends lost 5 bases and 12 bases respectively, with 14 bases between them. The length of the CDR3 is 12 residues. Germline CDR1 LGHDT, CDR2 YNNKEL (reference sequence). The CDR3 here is CASSATGPGQFF. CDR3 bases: TGTGCCAGCAGCGCGACAGGTCCTGGGCAGTTCTTC.

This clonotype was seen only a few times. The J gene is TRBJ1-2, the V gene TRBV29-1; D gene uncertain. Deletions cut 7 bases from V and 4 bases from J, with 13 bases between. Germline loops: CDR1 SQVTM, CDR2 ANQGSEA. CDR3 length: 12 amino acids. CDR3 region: CSAHLGGYGYTF. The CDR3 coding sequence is TGCAGCGCCCATTTGGGAGGCTATGGCTACACCTTC.

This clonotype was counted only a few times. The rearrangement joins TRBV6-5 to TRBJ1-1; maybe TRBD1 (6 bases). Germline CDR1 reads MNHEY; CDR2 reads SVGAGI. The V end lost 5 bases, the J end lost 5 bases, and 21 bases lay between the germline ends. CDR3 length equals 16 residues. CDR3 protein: CASSPLGQLTITEAFF. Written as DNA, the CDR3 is TGTGCCAGCAGTCCTCTAGGACAGCTAACCATTACTGAAGCTTTCTTT.